This T cell receptor (beta chain) was identified in a study of blood T cells in healthy people across ages. Through a sample-barcoded 5' primer and a J-beta primer mix, a second PCR was run for about 7 to 12 cycles. TCRdb recomputed calls from the 5' RACE reads with MiXCR, one row per CDR3 protein. There are 1.5 million to 2 million distinct CDR3 sequences in the sample; roughly 27% occur only once, and 7% to 9% lies in the top ten. The germline V gene has CDR1 SGHKS and CDR2 YYEKEE (reference sequence). The ends were cut back, 7 bases at V and 4 bases at J, with 18 bases in the middle. CDR3 length equals 14 residues. Extraction of total RNA produced a minimum of 5.5 micrograms from each sample. Points from the study as a whole: Unsorted PBMC material precluded a definitive naive versus antigen-experienced comparison. With age, beta diversity per million T cells declined roughly linearly, significantly by over 35. With donor CMV status unknown, expanded clonotype changes were possibly confounded.

This clonotype turned up a few times. Its antigen is currently unknown. The TCR was taken from a woman in her 30s in good health. The chain couples TRBV5-5 to TRBJ2-7; D possibly corresponds to TRBD1 (6 bases). The sample taken for sequencing was blood. CDR3 bases: TGTGCCAGCGGCAATCCGGCCACAGGGTACGAGCAGTACTTC. Translated: CASGNPATGYEQYF.